This T cell receptor beta chain was captured by sequencing in a study of control samples from healthy donors and cancer patients. The data were produced by immunoSEQ multiplex PCR, yet TCRdb's version contains in-frame clones alone and is incomplete. The sample records 75,000 to 90,000 clones, over 65% being singletons. Germline values: CDR1 SGHAT, CDR2 FQDESV (reference sequence). Deletions cut 5 bases from V and 3 bases from J, with 14 bases between. The CDR3 consists of 16 residues. This receptor was obtained from a woman aged 40 to 55 in good health. The sample was blood. This sequence joins TRBV11-1 and TRBJ2-6; D perhaps matches TRBD1 (6 bases). DNA for the CDR3: TGTGCCAGCAGCCCGACGACAGGAAGTGGGGCCAACGTCCTGACTTTC. It codes for CASSPTTGSGANVLTF.